This note documents a single TCR beta chain sequence. This sample is part of a study of blood T cell repertoires in COVID-19. The CDR3 runs to 15 residues. With V trimmed by 3 bases and J by 6 bases, 9 bases remained unmatched. CDR1 is SGDLS and CDR2 is YYNGEE in the germline V gene. Produced via immunoSEQ multiplex PCR; TCRdb's table is partial and in-frame only. The sample yields some 150,000 clones, 80% to 90% seen once. This sequence joins TRBV9 and TRBJ1-2; TRBD1 agrees at 9 bases. The clonotype comes from a man aged 40-49 years with acute or convalescent COVID-19. The material sequenced was peripheral blood. CDR3 protein: CASSGQGGLSDGYTF. The CDR3 DNA is TGTGCCAGCAGCGGACAGGGGGGGTTGAGCGATGGCTACACCTTC.